Sequencing of this T cell receptor beta chain was carried out in a study of early T cells in non-severe SARS-CoV-2 infection. The table lists this clonotype with a few counts. With 3 bases clipped from V and 5 bases from J, the junction kept 6 bases outside the gene matches. The CDR3 runs to 15 residues. In germline, CDR1 is KGHSH, CDR2 LQKENI. TCRdb processed the 5' RACE reads anew with MiXCR; each CDR3 protein has one entry. The sample lists about 83,000 distinct CDR3 sequences; under 11% were seen once. Specimen: whole blood, collected at baseline. The TCR comes from an adult who was a healthcare worker with PCR-confirmed SARS-CoV-2 infection or an uninfected control (not recorded which). The V and J genes are TRBV18 and TRBJ1-4; 7 nucleotides match TRBD1. The CDR3 nucleotides read TGTGCCAGCTCACCTCGGACAGGCAAAAATGAAAAACTGTTTTTT. This encodes CASSPRTGKNEKLFF.